The next 5 T cell receptor beta chains were all read from a single sample in a study of T cell clonality in common variable immunodeficiency. Overall study findings and caveats: In common variable immunodeficiency, TCR beta chains reportedly carried fewer deletions and N-nucleotide insertions.

Clones were sequenced by immunoSEQ multiplex PCR, and TCRdb holds only the in-frame ones, with some missing. The sample presents 30,000 to 35,000 clones, none singletons. No antigen has been identified for these receptors. The sample taken for sequencing was peripheral blood mononuclear cells. The receptors derive from a human donor with common variable immunodeficiency.

A few counts support this clone. The DNA read from the CDR3 is TGTGCCAGCAGCTTAGCGGTCAGGGTAAACAATGAG. It encodes CASSLAVRVNNE. Given in full, the CDR3 is CASSLAVRVNNEQFF. The J gene is TRBJ2-1, the V gene TRBV7-2, with D perhaps matching TRBD1 (5 bases). The read ends 3 residues early relative to the CDR3; the germline J gene fills the gap. This CDR3 has 15 residues. With 0 bases removed from V and 5 bases from J, the gap between germline ends came to 11 bases. Germline loops: CDR1 SGHTA, CDR2 FQGNSA.

This clone has ten or more counts. The read ends 3 residues early relative to the CDR3; the germline J gene fills the gap. This chain connects TRBV12-3 or TRBV12-4 to TRBJ2-5; 7 bases align to TRBD1. The CDR3 totals 15 residues. Losses at the gene ends were 1 base for V and 4 bases for J; bases not matched to a gene: 6. CDR3 region: CASSLDLGQVETQYF. Incomplete CDR3 DNA: TGTGCCAGCAGTTTAGATCTTGGACAGGTAGAGACC.

As to this clone: The read comes to an end 3 residues before the CDR3 does, leaving the germline J gene to fill in the end. The chain links TRBV11-3 to TRBJ2-1; D may be TRBD2 (5 bases). Germline loops: CDR1 SGHNT, CDR2 YENEEA. Trimming removed 3 bases at V and 4 bases at J, with 13 bases between. The length of the CDR3 is 15 residues. The CDR3 DNA, read in part, is TGTGCCAGCAGCTTGGGTTCAGCGGCTTACAATGAG. Encoded protein: CASSLGSAAYNE. The CDR3 as a whole reads CASSLGSAAYNEQFF.

Notes on this clone: The sequenced fragment ends 3 residues before the CDR3 boundary, so the rest is inferred from the germline J gene. The chain employs TRBV18 and TRBJ1-5; 8 positions match TRBD1. This CDR3 contains 15 residues. CDR1 is KGHSH, CDR2 LQKENI, per germline. The trim removed 6 bases at V and 0 bases at J, leaving 4 bases unmatched. The chain's CDR3 is CASSFGQGSNQPQHF. Partial CDR3 DNA: TGTGCCAGCTCCTTCGGACAGGGTAGCAATCAGCCC.

Within the sample, this clone is medium-sized. The CDR3 goes on 3 residues after the read ends, and that part is filled in from the germline J gene. The genes are TRBV9 and TRBJ1-6; 7 bases are shared with TRBD1. The CDR3 is made up of 14 amino acids. V trimming: 1 base; J trimming: 5 bases; junction bases outside the gene matches: 0. Germline values: CDR1 SGDLS, CDR2 YYNGEE. The sequenced CDR3 bases are TGTGCCAGCAGCGTAACAGGGGATAATTCACCC. It specifies CASSVTGDNSP. The CDR3, in full, reads CASSVTGDNSPLHF.